This T cell receptor (beta chain) derives from a study of graft-versus-host responses after intestinal transplantation. Study information: Transplants were multivisceral, liver-intestinal, or isolated intestinal. Anti-thymocyte globulin induction preceded approximately three years of tacrolimus and steroid maintenance in all recipients.

Study findings and constraints: After transplant, early declines in HvG clones were associated with peak levels of circulating GvH clones.

With 5 bases removed from V and 6 bases from J, the gap between germline ends came to 19 bases. CDR1 MNHEY and CDR2 SVGAGI come from the germline V gene. This CDR3 is built from 15 residues. Plated together were 200,000 CFSE-labeled responder cells and 200,000 irradiated, violet-dye-labeled stimulator cells. Sequencing used immunoSEQ multiplex PCR; TCRdb keeps in-frame clones, though not all of them. The sample contains about 18,000 clones, roughly 40% of which appear only once. Sequencing was performed on alloreactive CD4+ T cells from a mixed lymphocyte reaction culture, taken before intestinal transplant. Specified subset: CFSE-low proliferating T cells sorted from approximately 6-day pre-transplant mixed lymphocyte reaction (GvH or HvG direction). The V gene is TRBV6-5, the J gene TRBJ1-1, with D possibly matching TRBD1 (6 bases). The TCR comes from a human patient who received an intestinal transplant. The DNA of the CDR3 is TGTGCCAGCAGTGCTAACAGGGCCCAAACCTCTGAAGCTTTCTTT. Its translation: CASSANRAQTSEAFF.